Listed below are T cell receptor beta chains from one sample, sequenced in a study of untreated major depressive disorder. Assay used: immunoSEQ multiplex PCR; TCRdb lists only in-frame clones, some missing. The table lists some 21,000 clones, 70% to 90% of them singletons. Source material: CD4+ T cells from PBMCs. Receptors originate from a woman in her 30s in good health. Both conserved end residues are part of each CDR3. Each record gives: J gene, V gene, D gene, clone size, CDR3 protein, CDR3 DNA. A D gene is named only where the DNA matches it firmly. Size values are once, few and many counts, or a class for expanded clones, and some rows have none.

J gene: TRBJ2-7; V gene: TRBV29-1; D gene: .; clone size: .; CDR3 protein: CSVGVMAGISYEQYF; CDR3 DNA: TGCAGCGTTGGGGTTATGGCAGGGATCTCCTACGAGCAGTACTTC
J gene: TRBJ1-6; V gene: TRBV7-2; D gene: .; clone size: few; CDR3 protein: CASSTGYEGSPLHF; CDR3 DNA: TGTGCCAGCAGTACAGGTTACGAGGGTTCACCCCTCCACTTT
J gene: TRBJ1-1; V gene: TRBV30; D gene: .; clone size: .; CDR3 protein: CAWSVGGQSEAFF; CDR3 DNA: TGTGCCTGGAGTGTAGGGGGGCAATCTGAAGCTTTCTTT
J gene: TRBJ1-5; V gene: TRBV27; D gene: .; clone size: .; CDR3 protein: CASSLVGIGNQPQHF; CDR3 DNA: TGTGCCAGCAGTTTGGTGGGGATCGGCAATCAGCCCCAGCATTTT
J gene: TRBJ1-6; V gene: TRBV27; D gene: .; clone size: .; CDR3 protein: CASSLNYNSPLHF; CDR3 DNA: TGTGCCAGCAGTTTAAACTATAATTCACCCCTCCACTTT
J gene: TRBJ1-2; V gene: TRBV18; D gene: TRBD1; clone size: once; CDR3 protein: CASSPTAGQGIYGYTF; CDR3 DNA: TGTGCCAGCTCACCAACAGCGGGACAGGGGATCTATGGCTACACCTTC
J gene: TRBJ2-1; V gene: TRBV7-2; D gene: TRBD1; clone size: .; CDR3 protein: CASSLRGQGGSMRQFF; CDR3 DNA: TGTGCCAGCAGCTTACGGGGACAGGGGGGGAGTATGCGGCAGTTCTTC
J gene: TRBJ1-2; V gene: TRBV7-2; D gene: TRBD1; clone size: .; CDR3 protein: CASSLGTGANGYTF; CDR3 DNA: TGTGCCAGCAGCTTAGGGACAGGGGCTAACGGCTACACCTTC
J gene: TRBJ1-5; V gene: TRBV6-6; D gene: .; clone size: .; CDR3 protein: CASSYFWGNQPQHF; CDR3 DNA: TGTGCCAGCAGCTACTTTTGGGGAAATCAGCCCCAGCATTTT
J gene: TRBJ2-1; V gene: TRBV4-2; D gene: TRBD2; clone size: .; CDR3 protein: CASSQEYLGGDVEQFF; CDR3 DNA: TGTGCCAGCAGCCAAGAATACTTGGGAGGGGATGTTGAGCAGTTCTTC
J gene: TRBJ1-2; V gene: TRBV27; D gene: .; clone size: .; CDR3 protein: CASSLSSGTYGYTF; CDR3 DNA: TGTGCCAGCAGTTTATCCTCCGGGACCTATGGCTACACCTTC
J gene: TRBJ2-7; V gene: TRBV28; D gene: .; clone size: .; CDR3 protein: CASNNQGNRVYF; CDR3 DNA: TGTGCCAGCAACAATCAGGGGAATCGGGTTTACTTC
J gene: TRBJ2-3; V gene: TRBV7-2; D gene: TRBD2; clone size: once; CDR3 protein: CASTLGGGGDTQYF; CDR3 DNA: TGTGCCAGCACCCTTGGGGGGGGTGGAGATACGCAGTATTTT
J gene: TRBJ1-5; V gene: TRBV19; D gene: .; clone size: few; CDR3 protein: CASSIGHSNQPQHF; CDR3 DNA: TGTGCCAGTAGTATAGGGCATAGCAATCAGCCCCAGCATTTT
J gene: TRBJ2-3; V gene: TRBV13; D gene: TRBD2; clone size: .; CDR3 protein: CASSRTSGGLHTQYF; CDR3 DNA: TGTGCCAGCAGCCGGACTAGCGGGGGGCTCCATACGCAGTATTTT
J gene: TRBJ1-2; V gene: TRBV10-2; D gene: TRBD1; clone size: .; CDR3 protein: CASSENRGGYGYTF; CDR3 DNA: TGCGCCAGCAGTGAGAACAGGGGCGGCTATGGCTACACCTTC
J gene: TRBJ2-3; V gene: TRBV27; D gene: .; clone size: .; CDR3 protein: CASSLVTGSDTQYF; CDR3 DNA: TGTGCCAGCAGTTTAGTGACAGGATCAGATACGCAGTATTTT
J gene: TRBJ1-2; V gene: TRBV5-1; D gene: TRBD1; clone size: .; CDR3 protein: CASSPGQASLGYTF; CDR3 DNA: TGCGCCAGCAGCCCCGGACAGGCCTCCCTGGGCTACACCTTC
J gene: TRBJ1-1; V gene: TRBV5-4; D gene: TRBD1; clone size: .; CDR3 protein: CASSSPGTGTDTEAFF; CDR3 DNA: TGTGCCAGCAGCTCTCCCGGGACAGGAACTGACACTGAAGCTTTCTTT
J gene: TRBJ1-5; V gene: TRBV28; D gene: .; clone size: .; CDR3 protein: CASSSSTTGWDNQPQHF; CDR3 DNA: TGTGCCAGCAGTTCTTCTACCACAGGGTGGGACAATCAGCCCCAGCATTTT
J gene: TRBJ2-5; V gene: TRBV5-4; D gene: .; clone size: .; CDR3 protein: CASSFGDRETQYF; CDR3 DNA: TGTGCCAGCAGCTTTGGGGATAGAGAGACCCAGTACTTC
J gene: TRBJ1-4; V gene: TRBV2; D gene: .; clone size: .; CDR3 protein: CASSTQRDLGLFF; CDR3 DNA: TGTGCCAGCAGTACCCAAAGGGACCTTGGACTGTTTTTT
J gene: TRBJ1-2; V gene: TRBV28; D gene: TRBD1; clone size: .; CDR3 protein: CASRTGTGSGYTF; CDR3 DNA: TGTGCCAGCAGGACCGGGACAGGGAGCGGCTACACCTTC
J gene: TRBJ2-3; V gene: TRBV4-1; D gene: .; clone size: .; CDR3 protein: CASSQEKGLEADTQYF; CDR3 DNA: TGCGCCAGCAGCCAAGAAAAGGGGCTGGAGGCAGATACGCAGTATTTT
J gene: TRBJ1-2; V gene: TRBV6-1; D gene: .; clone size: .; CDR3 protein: CASSETYYGYTF; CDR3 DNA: TGTGCCAGCAGTGAAACATACTATGGCTACACCTTC
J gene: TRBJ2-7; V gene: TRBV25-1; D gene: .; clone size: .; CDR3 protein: CASSTLMGSYEQYF; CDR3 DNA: TGTGCCAGCAGCACTTTGATGGGGTCCTACGAGCAGTACTTC
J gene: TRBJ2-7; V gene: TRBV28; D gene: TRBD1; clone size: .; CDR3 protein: CASSPAPGTGGLSYEQYF; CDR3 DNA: TGTGCCAGCAGTCCAGCACCCGGGACAGGGGGCCTCTCCTACGAGCAGTACTTC
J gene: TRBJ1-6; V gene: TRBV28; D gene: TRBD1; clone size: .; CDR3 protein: CASSNSFGQGNSPLHF; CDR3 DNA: TGTGCCAGCAGCAATTCCTTTGGACAGGGGAATTCACCCCTCCACTTT
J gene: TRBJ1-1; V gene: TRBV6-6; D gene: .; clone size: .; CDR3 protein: CASKGSGGFNEAFF; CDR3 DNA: TGTGCCAGCAAGGGTTCCGGAGGTTTCAATGAAGCTTTCTTT
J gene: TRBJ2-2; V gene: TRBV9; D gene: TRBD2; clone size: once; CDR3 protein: CASSAKRGTSASGELFF; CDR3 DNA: TGTGCCAGCAGCGCTAAGAGGGGGACTAGCGCCAGCGGGGAGCTGTTTTTT
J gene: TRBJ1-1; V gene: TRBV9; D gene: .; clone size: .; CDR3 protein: CASRGQNTEAFF; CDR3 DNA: TGTGCCAGCAGAGGGCAGAACACTGAAGCTTTCTTT
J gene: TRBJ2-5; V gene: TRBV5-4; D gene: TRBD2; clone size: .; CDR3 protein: CASSLPLAGRETQYF; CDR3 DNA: TGTGCCAGCAGCTTGCCCCTAGCGGGGCGGGAGACCCAGTACTTC
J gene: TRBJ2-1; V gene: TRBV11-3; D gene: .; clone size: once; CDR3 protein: CASSLDSWNEQFF; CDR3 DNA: TGTGCCAGCAGCTTAGATTCATGGAATGAGCAGTTCTTC
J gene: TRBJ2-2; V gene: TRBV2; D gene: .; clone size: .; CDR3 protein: CASSVRQPTNTGELFF; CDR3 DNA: TGTGCCAGCAGTGTACGGCAGCCAACGAACACCGGGGAGCTGTTTTTT
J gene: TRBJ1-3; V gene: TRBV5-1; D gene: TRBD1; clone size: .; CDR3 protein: CASSGTGEFGNTIYF; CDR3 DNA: TGCGCCAGCAGCGGTACAGGGGAATTTGGAAACACCATATATTTT
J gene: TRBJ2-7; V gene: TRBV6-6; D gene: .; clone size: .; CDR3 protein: CASTASYEQYF; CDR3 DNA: TGTGCCAGCACCGCCTCCTACGAGCAGTACTTC
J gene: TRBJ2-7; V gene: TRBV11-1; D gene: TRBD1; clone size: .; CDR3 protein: CASSFQNIRTGTYEQYF; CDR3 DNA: TGTGCCAGCAGTTTCCAGAATATCCGGACAGGGACCTACGAGCAGTACTTC
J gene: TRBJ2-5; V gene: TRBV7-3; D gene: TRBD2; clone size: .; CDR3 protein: CASSLGSSGGAETQYF; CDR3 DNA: TGTGCCAGCAGCTTAGGGTCTAGCGGGGGAGCTGAGACCCAGTACTTC
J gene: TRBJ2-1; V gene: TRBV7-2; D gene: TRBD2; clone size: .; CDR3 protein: CASSVGTSGGNEQFF; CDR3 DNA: TGTGCCAGCAGCGTTGGGACTAGCGGGGGGAATGAGCAGTTCTTC
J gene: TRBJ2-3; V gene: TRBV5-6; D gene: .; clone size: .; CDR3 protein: CASSYFLGVADTQYF; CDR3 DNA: TGTGCCAGCAGCTACTTCTTGGGGGTTGCAGATACGCAGTATTTT
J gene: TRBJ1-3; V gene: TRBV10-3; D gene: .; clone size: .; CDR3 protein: CAIGGNTIYF; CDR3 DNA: TGTGCCATCGGAGGAAACACCATATATTTT
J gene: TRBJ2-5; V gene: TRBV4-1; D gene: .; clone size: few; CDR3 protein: CASSQGETIRTQYF; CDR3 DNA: TGCGCCAGCAGCCAAGGAGAGACGATTCGGACCCAGTACTTC
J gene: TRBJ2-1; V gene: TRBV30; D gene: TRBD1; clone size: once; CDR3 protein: CAWSVRGLLGNEQFF; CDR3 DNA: TGTGCCTGGAGTGTAAGGGGGCTACTAGGTAATGAGCAGTTCTTC
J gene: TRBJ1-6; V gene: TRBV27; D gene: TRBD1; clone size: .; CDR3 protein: CASSSLGTANSPLHF; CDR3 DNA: TGTGCCAGCAGTTCCCTAGGGACAGCTAATTCACCCCTCCACTTT
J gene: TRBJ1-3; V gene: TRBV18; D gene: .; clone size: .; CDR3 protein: CASSPGSSGNTIYF; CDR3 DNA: TGTGCCAGCTCACCAGGGAGCTCTGGAAACACCATATATTTT
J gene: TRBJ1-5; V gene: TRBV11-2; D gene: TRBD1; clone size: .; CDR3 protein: CASALSRGPNQPQHF; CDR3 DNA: TGTGCCAGCGCCTTGAGTAGGGGGCCCAATCAGCCCCAGCATTTT
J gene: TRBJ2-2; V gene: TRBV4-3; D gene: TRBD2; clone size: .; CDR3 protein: CASSQEWGLPNTGELFF; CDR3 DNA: TGCGCCAGCAGCCAAGAATGGGGACTACCGAACACCGGGGAGCTGTTTTTT
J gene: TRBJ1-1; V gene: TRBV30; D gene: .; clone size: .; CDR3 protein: CAWSRGYTEAFF; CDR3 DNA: TGTGCCTGGAGTCGAGGGTACACTGAAGCTTTCTTT
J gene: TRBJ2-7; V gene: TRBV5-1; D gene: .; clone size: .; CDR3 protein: CASSAQTGNYEQYF; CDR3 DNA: TGCGCCAGCAGCGCCCAGACAGGTAATTACGAGCAGTACTTC
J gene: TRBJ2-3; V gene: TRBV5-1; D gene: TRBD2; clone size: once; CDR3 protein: CASSSPLLAGQEDTQYF; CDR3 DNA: TGCGCCAGCAGCTCCCCTTTACTAGCGGGGCAGGAAGATACGCAGTATTTT
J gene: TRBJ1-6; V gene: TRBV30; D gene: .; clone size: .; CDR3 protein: CAWSVDSNNSPLHF; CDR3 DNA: TGTGCCTGGAGTGTGGACAGTAATAATTCACCCCTCCACTTT
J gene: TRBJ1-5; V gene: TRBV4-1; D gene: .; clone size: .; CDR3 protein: CASSTLGGNQPQHF; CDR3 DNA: TGCGCCAGCAGCACCCTCGGGGGCAATCAGCCCCAGCATTTT
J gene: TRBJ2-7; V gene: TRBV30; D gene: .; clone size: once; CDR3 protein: CAWSVGGLALNYEQYF; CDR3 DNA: TGTGCCTGGAGTGTAGGGGGGCTAGCTCTAAACTACGAGCAGTACTTC
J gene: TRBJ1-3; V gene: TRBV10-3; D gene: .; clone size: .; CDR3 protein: CAISESGRNSGNTIYF; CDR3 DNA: TGTGCCATCAGTGAGTCCGGCCGAAACTCTGGAAACACCATATATTTT
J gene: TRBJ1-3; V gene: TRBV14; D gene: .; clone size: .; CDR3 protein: CASSQGSGYGNTIYF; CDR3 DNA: TGTGCCAGCAGCCAAGGCTCCGGGTACGGAAACACCATATATTTT